The 18 T cell receptor beta chains reported below all come from one sample, sequenced in a study of blood T cell repertoires in COVID-19. TCRdb's copy holds only in-frame clones and misses some; the assay was immunoSEQ multiplex PCR. This sample carries hundreds of thousands of clones, 85% to 90% of them seen once, and the ten largest clones take roughly 1%. The sample comprised PBMCs or T cells enriched from blood (not recorded which). These receptors were obtained from a man younger than 35 who had recovered from COVID-19.

The rearrangement uses TRBV4-3 and TRBJ1-4; D uncertain. CDR1 and CDR2 (germline): LGHNA, YSLEER. V shed 0 bases and J shed 11 bases, with 10 bases lying between them. The CDR3 spans 13 residues. The CDR3, as DNA: TGCGCCAGCAGCCAAGAGGCTCTGGGCAAACTGTTTTTT. This codes for CASSQEALGKLFF.

The V and J genes are TRBV5-1 and TRBJ2-2; TRBD1 is a possible D gene (5 bases). This CDR3 has 14 amino acids. With 1 base removed from V and 5 bases from J, the gap between germline ends came to 9 bases. Germline CDR1 SGHRS, CDR2 YFSETQ. CDR3 sequence: CASSLSRQTGELFF. The CDR3 coding sequence is TGCGCCAGCAGCTTGAGTCGACAGACCGGGGAGCTGTTTTTT.

This chain uses TRBV5-1 with TRBJ1-1; D ambiguous. V was cut by 0 bases and J by 1 base, with 10 bases left in between. CDR3 length: 15 residues. Germline assignment: CDR1 SGHRS and CDR2 YFSETQ. CDR3 residues: CASSLEGDRNTEAFF. DNA for the CDR3: TGCGCCAGCAGCTTGGAGGGAGATCGGAACACTGAAGCTTTCTTT.

The gene calls are TRBV5-6 and TRBJ1-5, with D unclear. This CDR3 comprises 16 residues. Trimming cost V 0 bases and J 1 base, with 11 bases left between them. Germline CDR1 SGHDT, CDR2 YYEEEE. CDR3 DNA: TGTGCCAGCAGCTTGGCCCCGGGGTTGAGCAATCAGCCCCAGCATTTT. It encodes CASSLAPGLSNQPQHF.

The chain carries TRBV6-5 and TRBJ1-1; perhaps TRBD1 as D (6 bases). The CDR3 extends over 15 amino acids. Germline-derived CDR1 and CDR2 are MNHEY and SVGAGI. The CDR3 spells CATDRWGRGNTEAFF. For the CDR3, the DNA is TGTGCAACCGACAGGTGGGGTCGGGGGAACACTGAAGCTTTCTTT.

The chain joins TRBV5-5 to TRBJ1-3; a weak D match, TRBD1 (5 bases). The CDR3 runs 16 residues. Germline V gene data show CDR1 as SGHKS and CDR2 as YYEKEE (reference sequence). Trimming cost V 4 bases and J 1 base, with 15 bases left between them. Here the CDR3 reads CASSTPGLISGNTIYF. The CDR3 region has the DNA TGTGCCAGCAGCACCCCGGGACTGATATCTGGAAACACCATATATTTT.

J is TRBJ2-2 and V is TRBV5-5; 8 nucleotides match TRBD2. CDR1 and CDR2 (germline): SGHKS, YYEKEE (reference sequence). This CDR3 is 16 amino acids long. With 1 base clipped from V and 0 bases from J, the junction kept 2 bases outside the gene matches. The CDR3 DNA sequence: TGTGCCAGCAGCTTGCGACTAGCGACGAACACCGGGGAGCTGTTTTTT. Encoded protein: CASSLRLATNTGELFF.

This chain joins TRBV23-1 and TRBJ2-1; D unresolved. Being an ORF, TRBV23-1 has a function that is uncertain. This CDR3 spans 14 amino acids. Trimming took off 0 bases at V and 5 bases at J, with 8 bases between the two ends. The CDR3 sequence: CASSQSAPNNEQFF. Written as DNA, the CDR3 is TGCGCCAGCAGTCAATCGGCACCCAACAATGAGCAGTTCTTC.

This chain joins TRBV3-1 (or the pseudogene TRBV3-2) and TRBJ1-6; D is perhaps TRBD1 (6 bases). The V and J ends lost 3 bases and 5 bases respectively, with 8 bases between them. The CDR3 contains 14 residues. Per germline, CDR1 LGHDT and CDR2 YNNKEL (reference sequence). The DNA for the CDR3 is TGTGCCAGCAGCCATGGACAGCATAATTCACCCCTCCACTTT. It yields the protein CASSHGQHNSPLHF.

This sequence joins TRBV5-6 and TRBJ1-4; 11 bases are shared with TRBD1. The V gene's germline CDR1 is SGHDT and CDR2 YYEEEE. The CDR3 has 15 amino acids. V was clipped by 4 bases and J by 6 bases; unmatched bases: 5. The CDR3 bases are TGTGCCAGCAGCCTACGGACAGGGGGCGATGAAAAACTGTTTTTT. This gives the protein CASSLRTGGDEKLFF.

J is TRBJ2-7 and V is TRBV12-3 or TRBV12-4, with a weak D call TRBD2 (6 bases). V was shortened by 6 bases and J by 3 bases, with 12 bases between the two germline ends. The CDR3 runs 13 residues. The CDR3 bases are TGTGCCAGCAGCTCTCGACTAGTCTACGAGCAGTACTTC. Translation gives CASSSRLVYEQYF.

This sequence joins TRBV28 and TRBJ2-3, with TRBD2 identical over 11 bases. The CDR3 runs 18 residues. Per the germline V gene, CDR1 is MDHEN and CDR2 is SYDVKM. Trimming removed 5 bases from V and 5 bases from J; junction bases left unmatched: 15. In nucleotides, the CDR3 is TGTGCCAGCAGTCCCCTGAGAAGTCGGCTAGCGGGAGGAGATACGCAGTATTTT. Residues: CASSPLRSRLAGGDTQYF.

The chain couples TRBV15 to TRBJ2-3, with 8 nucleotides matching TRBD1. The CDR3 is 15 residues long. The ends lost 4 bases at V and 3 bases at J; junction bases unmatched: 6. From germline, CDR1 is LNHNV and CDR2 YYDKDF (reference sequence). DNA of the CDR3: TGTGCCACCAGCATTAACAGGGGGATGACAGATACGCAGTATTTT. Amino acid sequence: CATSINRGMTDTQYF.

This rearrangement joins TRBV19 to TRBJ1-1; a possible D gene is TRBD1 (6 bases). The CDR3 spans 14 residues. The germline V gene has CDR1 LNHDA and CDR2 SQIVND (reference sequence). V was trimmed by 4 bases and J by 4 bases, leaving 13 bases between them. The CDR3 loop is CASSKGVSGTEAFF. CDR3 nucleotide sequence: TGTGCCAGTAGTAAGGGGGTAAGCGGCACTGAAGCTTTCTTT.

This chain connects TRBV28 to TRBJ1-1; tentative D call: TRBD1 (5 bases). CDR3 length: 14 residues. Trimming removed 5 bases at V and 7 bases at J, with 17 bases between. Germline CDR1 and CDR2: MDHEN and SYDVKM. CDR3 loop: CASSLPGGRHEAFF. CDR3 DNA sequence: TGTGCCAGCAGTCTCCCCGGGGGAAGGCATGAAGCTTTCTTT.

Only one count was recorded for this clone. The V and J genes are TRBV15 and TRBJ1-2, with unresolved D. The CDR3 consists of 16 residues. Trimming cost V 2 bases and J 2 bases, with 15 bases left between them. CDR1 and CDR2 from the germline V gene are LNHNV and YYDKDF (reference sequence). The CDR3 region has the DNA TGTGCCACCAGCAGACTACGAGGGTGGAAGAACTATGGCTACACCTTC. This encodes CATSRLRGWKNYGYTF. The full variable domain, rest sourced from reference TRBV15 and TRBJ1-2, is DAMVIQNPRYQVTQFGKPVTLSCSQTLNHNVMYWYQQKSSQAPKLLFHYYDKDFNNEADTPDNFQSRRPNTSFCFLDIRSPGLGDTAMYLCATSRLRGWKNYGYTFGSGTRLTVV.

The rearrangement joins TRBV6-2 or TRBV6-3 to TRBJ1-1; 7 bases map to TRBD1. Germline CDR1 reads MNHEY; CDR2 reads SVGEGT. The CDR3 spans 13 residues. V lost 2 bases, J lost 3 bases, and 0 bases stayed unmatched. This chain's CDR3 is CASSYQGDTEAFF. In DNA form, the CDR3 reads TGTGCCAGCAGTTACCAGGGGGACACTGAAGCTTTCTTT.

The chain recombines TRBV29-1 with TRBJ1-3; D not certain. This CDR3 region has 11 residues. The germline CDR1 and CDR2 sequences are SQVTM and ANQGSEA. The V and J ends lost 4 bases and 1 base respectively, with 2 bases between them. The CDR3 is CSVASGNTIYF. The CDR3 DNA follows: TGCAGCGTTGCTTCTGGAAACACCATATATTTT.